This T cell receptor (beta chain) was captured by sequencing in a study of CD8 T cells in Susac syndrome. About the study: At blood draw, Susac syndrome patients were therapy-naive, on corticosteroids, or on intravenous immunoglobulin alone. Findings of the study overall: The Susac syndrome CD4+ T cell repertoires displayed no clonal expansion.

Random hexamers were used to reverse transcribe the RNA input (0.5 to 1 ug). Amplification of TCR beta CDR3 spanned 54 Vbeta and 13 Jbeta via immunoSEQ multiplex PCR. Each CDR3 protein gets one entry after TCRdb re-called the immunoSEQ multiplex PCR reads with MiXCR. This sample carries 150,000 to 200,000 distinct CDR3 sequences, around 90% of them seen once, and the ten largest clones take approximately 0.086%. On this clonotype: The antigen remains undetermined.

Patients with Susac syndrome fulfilled recently defined diagnostic criteria for definite or probable disease. CDR3 size: 15 residues. Between the trimmed V and J ends, which lost 1 base and 4 bases, there was a span of 12 bases. Germline assignment: CDR1 SGDLS and CDR2 YYNGEE. Specimen: CD4+ T cells from PBMCs. This sequence was found in a human donor with Susac syndrome. The chain links TRBV9 to TRBJ1-3; D might be TRBD1 (5 bases). The CDR3 sequence: CASSVSGFGGNTIYF. The DNA of the CDR3 is TGTGCCAGCAGCGTATCAGGGTTCGGAGGAAACACCATATATTTT. Supplemented by reference TRBV9 and TRBJ1-3, the full variable domain reads DSGVTQTPKHLITATGQRVTLRCSPRSGDLSVYWYQQSLDQGLQFLIQYYNGEERAKGNILERFSAQQFPDLHSELNLSSLELGDSALYFCASSVSGFGGNTIYFGEGSWLTVV.